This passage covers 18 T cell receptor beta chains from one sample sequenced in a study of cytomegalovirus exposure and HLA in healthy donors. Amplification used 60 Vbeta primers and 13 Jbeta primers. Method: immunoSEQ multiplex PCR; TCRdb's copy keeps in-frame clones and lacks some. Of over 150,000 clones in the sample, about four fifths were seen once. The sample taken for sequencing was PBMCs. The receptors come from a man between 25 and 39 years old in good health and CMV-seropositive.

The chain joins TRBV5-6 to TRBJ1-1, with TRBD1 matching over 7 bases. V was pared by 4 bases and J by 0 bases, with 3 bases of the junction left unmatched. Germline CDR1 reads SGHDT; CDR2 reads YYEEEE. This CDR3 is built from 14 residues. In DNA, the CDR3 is TGTGCCAGCAGCCGGGGACAGTTGAACACTGAAGCTTTCTTT. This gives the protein CASSRGQLNTEAFF.

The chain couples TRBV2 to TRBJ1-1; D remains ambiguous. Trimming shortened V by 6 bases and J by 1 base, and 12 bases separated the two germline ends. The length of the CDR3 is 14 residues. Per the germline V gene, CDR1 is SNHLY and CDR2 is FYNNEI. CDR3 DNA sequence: TGTGCCAGCAGCTTAACAGACGGGAACACTGAAGCTTTCTTT. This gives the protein CASSLTDGNTEAFF.

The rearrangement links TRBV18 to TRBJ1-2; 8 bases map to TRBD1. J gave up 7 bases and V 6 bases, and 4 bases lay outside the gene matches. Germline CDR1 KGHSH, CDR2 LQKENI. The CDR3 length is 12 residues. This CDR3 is CASSLDRGGYTF. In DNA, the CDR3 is TGTGCCAGCTCGCTCGACAGGGGTGGCTACACCTTC.

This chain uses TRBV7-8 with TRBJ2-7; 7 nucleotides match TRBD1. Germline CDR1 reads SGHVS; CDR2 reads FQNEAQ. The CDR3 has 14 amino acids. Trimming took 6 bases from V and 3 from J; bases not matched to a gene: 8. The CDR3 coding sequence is TGTGCCAGCAGACGCCGGACAGGAAGCTACGAGCAGTACTTC. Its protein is CASRRRTGSYEQYF. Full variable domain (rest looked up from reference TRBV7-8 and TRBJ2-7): GAGVSQSPRYKVAKRGQDVALRCDPISGHVSLFWYQQALGQGPEFLTYFQNEAQLDKSGLPSDRFFAERPEGSVSTLKIQRTQQEDSAVYLCASRRRTGSYEQYFGPGTRLTVT.

CDR3 DNA: TGTGCCAGCACGAGGACAGTCTACGAGCAGTACTTC. Protein product: CASTRTVYEQYF. The J gene is TRBJ2-7, the V gene TRBV2; possible D gene TRBD1, 6 bases. The V gene lost 7 bases and the J gene lost 3 bases, with 10 bases spanning the gap. Germline V gives CDR1 SNHLY, CDR2 FYNNEI. This CDR3 region has 12 residues.

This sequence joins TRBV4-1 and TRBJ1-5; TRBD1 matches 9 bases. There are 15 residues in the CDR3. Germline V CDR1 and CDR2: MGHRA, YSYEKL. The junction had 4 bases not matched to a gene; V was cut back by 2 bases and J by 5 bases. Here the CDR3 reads CASSQMGQGYQPQHF. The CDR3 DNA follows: TGCGCCAGCAGCCAAATGGGACAGGGATATCAGCCCCAGCATTTT.

The CDR3 here is CASSEVVAGGVSYNEQFF. The CDR3 region has the DNA TGTGCCAGCAGTGAAGTCGTGGCGGGGGGGGTCTCCTACAATGAGCAGTTCTTC. This chain links TRBV6-1 with TRBJ2-1, with 9 bases lining up with TRBD2. In germline, CDR1 is MNHNS, CDR2 SASEGT. The trim removed 1 base at V and 0 bases at J, leaving 7 bases unmatched. The CDR3 totals 18 residues.

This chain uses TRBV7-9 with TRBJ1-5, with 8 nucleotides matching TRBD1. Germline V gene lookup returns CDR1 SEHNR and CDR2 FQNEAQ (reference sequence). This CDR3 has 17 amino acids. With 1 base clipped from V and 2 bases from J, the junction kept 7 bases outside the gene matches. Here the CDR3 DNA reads TGTGCCAGCAGCTTAGACGCAGGGGGCGGTGGCAATCAGCCCCAGCATTTT. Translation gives CASSLDAGGGGNQPQHF.

The CDR3 DNA sequence: TGTGCCAGCAGCCGACCGACAGGGGGGACTAATGAAAAACTGTTTTTT. Protein sequence: CASSRPTGGTNEKLFF. The chain combines TRBV7-9 with TRBJ1-4; the match to TRBD1 covers 9 bases. CDR1 is SEHNR, CDR2 FQNEAQ, per germline (reference sequence). J gave up 2 bases and V 5 bases, and 6 bases lay outside the gene matches. There are 16 residues in the CDR3.

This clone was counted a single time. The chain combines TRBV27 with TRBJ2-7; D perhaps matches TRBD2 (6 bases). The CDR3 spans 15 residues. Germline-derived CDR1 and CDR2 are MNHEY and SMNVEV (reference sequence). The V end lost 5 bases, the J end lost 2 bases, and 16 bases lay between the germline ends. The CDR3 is CASSRTAGYAYEQYF. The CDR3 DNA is TGTGCCAGCAGTAGGACGGCGGGATATGCCTACGAGCAGTACTTC.

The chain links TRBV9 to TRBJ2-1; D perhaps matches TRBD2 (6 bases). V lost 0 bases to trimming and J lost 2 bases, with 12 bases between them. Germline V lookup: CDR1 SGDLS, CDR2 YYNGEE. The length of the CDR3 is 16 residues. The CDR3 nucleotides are TGTGCCAGCAGCGTAGTTTCTGGCGGGGCCTACAATGAGCAGTTCTTC. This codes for CASSVVSGGAYNEQFF. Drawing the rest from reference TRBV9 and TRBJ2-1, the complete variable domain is DSGVTQTPKHLITATGQRVTLRCSPRSGDLSVYWYQQSLDQGLQFLIQYYNGEERAKGNILERFSAQQFPDLHSELNLSSLELGDSALYFCASSVVSGGAYNEQFFGPGTRLTVL.

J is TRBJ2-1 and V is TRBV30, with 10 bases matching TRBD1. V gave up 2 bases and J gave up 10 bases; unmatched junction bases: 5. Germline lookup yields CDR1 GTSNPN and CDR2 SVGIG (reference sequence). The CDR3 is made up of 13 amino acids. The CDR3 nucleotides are TGTGCCTGGAGTCGACAGGGGGCCGGAGAGCAGTTCTTC. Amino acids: CAWSRQGAGEQFF. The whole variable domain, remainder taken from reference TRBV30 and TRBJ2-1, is SQTIHQWPATLVQPVGSPLSLECTVEGTSNPNLYWYRQAAGRGLQLLFYSVGIGQISSEVPQNLSASRPQDRQFILSSKKLLLSDSGFYLCAWSRQGAGEQFFGPGTRLTVL.

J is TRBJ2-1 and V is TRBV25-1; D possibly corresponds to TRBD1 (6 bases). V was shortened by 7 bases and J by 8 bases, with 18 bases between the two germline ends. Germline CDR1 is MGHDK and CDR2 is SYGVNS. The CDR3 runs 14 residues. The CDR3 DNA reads TGTGCCAGCACGGAAACAGGGTTTAACCATGAGCAGTTCTTC. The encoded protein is CASTETGFNHEQFF.

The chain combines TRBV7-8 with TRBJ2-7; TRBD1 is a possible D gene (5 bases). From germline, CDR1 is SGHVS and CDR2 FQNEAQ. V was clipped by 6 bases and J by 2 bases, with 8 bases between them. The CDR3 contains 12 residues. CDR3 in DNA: TGTGCCAGCAGTAGACAGACCTACGAGCAGTACTTC. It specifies CASSRQTYEQYF.

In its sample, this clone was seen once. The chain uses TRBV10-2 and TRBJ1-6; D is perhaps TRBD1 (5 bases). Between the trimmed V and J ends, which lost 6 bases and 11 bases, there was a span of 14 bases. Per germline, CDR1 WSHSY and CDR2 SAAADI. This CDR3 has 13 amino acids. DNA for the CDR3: TGCGCCAGCAGGACCGGGGGGGTGACACCCCTCCACTTT. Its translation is CASRTGGVTPLHF.

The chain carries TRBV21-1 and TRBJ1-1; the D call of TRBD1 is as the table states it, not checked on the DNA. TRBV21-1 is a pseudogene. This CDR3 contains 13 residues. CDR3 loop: CASTDRGYTEAFF. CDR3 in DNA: TGTGCCAGTACTGACAGAGGTTACACTGAAGCTTTCTTT.

CDR3 region: CASSPPGTGPQHF. The CDR3 coding sequence is TGTGCCAGCTCACCACCCGGGACAGGACCCCAGCATTTT. The gene calls are TRBV18 and TRBJ1-5; TRBD1 aligns across 8 bases. V shed 0 bases and J 10 bases; nucleotides not matched to a gene: 2. CDR1 is KGHSH, CDR2 LQKENI, per germline. The CDR3 length is 13 residues.

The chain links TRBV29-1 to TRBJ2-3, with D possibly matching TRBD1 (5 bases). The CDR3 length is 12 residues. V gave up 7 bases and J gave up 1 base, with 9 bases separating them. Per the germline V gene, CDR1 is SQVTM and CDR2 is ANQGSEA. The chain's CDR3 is CSGRVGTDTQYF. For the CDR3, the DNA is TGCAGCGGCAGGGTTGGCACAGATACGCAGTATTTT.